This paragraph reports one T cell receptor beta chain. The clone's antigen remains unknown. Base qualities were left out, and no much larger clone turns up one base away. What this sample's time point label stands for: patch test 3, about 24 weeks after DPC sensitization. This specimen's treatment or condition label, per the study, means: therapeutic diphenylcyclopropenone sensitization with weekly scalp DPC. At every patch-test visit, the blood draw took place before the patch test was put on. Eligible patients were aged 18 to 70, diagnosed with alopecia, deemed suitable for DPC therapy, and excluded if pregnant. Total RNA was extracted from unfractionated whole blood collected in Tempus Blood RNA tubes. The source of the sample is a study of human T cells and chemical hapten exposure (dated by TCRdb to the early 2020s). Regarding the research as a whole: For sensitization, 2% DPC in acetone was applied to a 2 cm by 2 cm area of upper inner arm skin. Twenty-nine alopecia patients provided blood for TCR sequencing at one to four time points (pre-sensitization, 2, 6 and 24 weeks). Patch tests used Finn chambers with 0.01% DPC on the upper back, scored after 6 days by International Contact Dermatitis Research Group standards. Weekly therapeutic DPC doses were additionally applied to the scalp of patients throughout the approximately 23-week study period. Patient blood was sampled pre-sensitization (week 0) and at 2, 6 and about 24 weeks after DPC sensitization. Libraries were combined into a pool for sequencing, and differences in TCR yield between samples came mainly from small differences in library volumes within the pool. Peripheral blood TCR repertoire changes were tracked in vivo in alopecia patients during primary and secondary sensitization to the hapten diphenylcyclopropenone (DPC). The patient cohort, mostly female, included alopecia areata with under or over 50% scalp involvement, alopecia totalis and alopecia universalis. Summary of the overall study and its limitations: Expanded TCRs formed significantly more large CDR3 similarity clusters than pre-sensitization or healthy control sets, consistent with antigen-driven responses. DPC sensitization did not change the number of TCRs with a frequency above 1 in 1000, and there was no evidence of changes in global repertoire structure. Because every patient had alopecia, a presumed autoimmune disease, the patients' immune response might differ from that of healthy individuals. The number of PT1 expanded TCRs positively correlated with patch test score, significant at thresholds 8, 16 and 32 but not 4. After repeated subsampling, the strength of the expansion versus patch-test correlation and the threshold at which it became significant changed.

Receptor amplification or capture employed RACE. The reads were generated on a NextSeq 500. During library preparation, unique molecular identifiers were attached to individual cDNA molecules so that TCRs could be counted in a quantitative, reproducible way. Each blood RNA sample was used to sequence both TCR alpha and TCR beta chains. Regarding the original processing steps: Samples had a median of roughly 100,000 TCRs, with a range from roughly 23,224 to 700,000. V, J and CDR3 annotation of the TCR reads was carried out using the Decombinator software suite. For PS versus PT1 abundance plots, all samples were subsampled to the same number of TCRs (28,000). TCRs were defined as expanded if absent before sensitization and observed at least eight times at the 2-week time point. The public reads were run again by TCRdb, first through fastp at Q25 and then through MiXCR, and only productive beta chains were kept. Every CDR3 protein is listed once, alongside the most common genes and DNA of its rows. The V and J calls come from TCRdb's annotation, not from the publication. In all, the sample holds over 100,000 distinct CDR3 sequences, and approximately 10% of those were seen once. The ten largest account for under 2.5% of the sample.

This material consisted of whole blood, taken in connection with sensitization to the hapten diphenylcyclopropenone (DPC). The clonotype originates from a woman between 50 and 59 years old with alopecia areata. Some clones in this sample may be carry-over from other donors' samples.

The CDR3 reads as follows: CSARGSENQPQHF. The sequenced DNA: TGCAGTGCTCGAGGGTCCGAAAATCAGCCCCAGCATTTT. The V and J genes are TRBV20-1 and TRBJ1-5; no confident D gene assignment can be made. V loses 5 bases of germline sequence and J loses 4 bases, and the interval between the two ends is 12 bases. Via the germline V gene (reference sequence), CDR1 is DFQATT and CDR2 SNEGSKA. Including the terminal cysteine and phenylalanine, the CDR3 comprises 13 residues. Only the CDR3 DNA is retained, 39 bases long and in frame from the first base.